The 15 T cell receptor beta chains below come from one sample, sequenced in a study of T cell responses to AZD1222 COVID-19 vaccine. Clones were read by immunoSEQ multiplex PCR, and TCRdb kept only the in-frame ones, dropping some. Here the sample spans fewer than 150,000 clones, just over 85% being singletons. Sequencing was performed on peripheral blood, taken on day 0 of AZD1222 vaccination. The source is an adult in good health.

V and J are TRBV7-2 and TRBJ1-1; D is unresolved. The germline CDR1 and CDR2 sequences are SGHTA and FQGNSA. Between the trimmed V and J ends, which lost 5 bases and 1 base, there was a span of 17 bases. CDR3 length: 16 residues. Here the CDR3 DNA reads TGTGCCAGCAGCCCAGAGGTTTGGCAGACGAACACTGAAGCTTTCTTT. This translates into CASSPEVWQTNTEAFF. Supplemented by reference TRBV7-2 and TRBJ1-1, the full variable domain reads GAGVSQSPSNKVTEKGKDVELRCDPISGHTALYWYRQSLGQGLEFLIYFQGNSAPDKSGLPSDRFSAERTGGSVSTLTIQRTQQEDSAVYLCASSPEVWQTNTEAFFGQGTRLTVV.

The chain employs TRBV7-9 and TRBJ2-7; D may be TRBD1 (5 bases). The V and J ends lost 6 bases and 1 base respectively, with 13 bases between them. The CDR3 is 14 amino acids. Germline CDR1 reads SEHNR; CDR2 reads FQNEAQ (reference sequence). Here the CDR3 reads CASSSGHESYEQYF. Written as DNA, the CDR3 is TGTGCCAGCAGTTCTGGACACGAATCCTACGAGCAGTACTTC.

This chain uses TRBV13 with TRBJ1-2; D possibly corresponds to TRBD1 (6 bases). Germline assignment: CDR1 PRHDT and CDR2 FYEKMQ (reference sequence). Trimming cost V 1 base and J 7 bases, with 7 bases left between them. CDR3 length: 12 residues. As DNA, the CDR3 is TGTGCCAGCAGCTTAGAGGGGGGTGGCTACACCTTC. Its protein is CASSLEGGGYTF.

The CDR3 reads CASSQGLAGVSEQFF. The CDR3 DNA sequence: TGTGCCAGCAGCCAGGGACTAGCGGGAGTCTCTGAGCAGTTCTTC. This chain links TRBV7-3 with TRBJ2-1, with 14 bases aligning to TRBD2. Germline values: CDR1 SGHTA, CDR2 FQGTGA. The CDR3 contains 15 residues. V was pared by 5 bases and J by 9 bases, with 6 bases of the junction left unmatched.

This clone was recorded only once. The V gene is TRBV5-1, the J gene TRBJ2-2; D is unclear. Germline CDR1 is SGHRS and CDR2 is YFSETQ. This CDR3 spans 16 amino acids. Between the trimmed V and J ends, which lost 2 bases and 1 base, there was a span of 12 bases. The CDR3 region is CASSLGTSGNTGELFF. For the CDR3, the DNA is TGCGCCAGCAGCTTAGGTACGTCGGGGAACACCGGGGAGCTGTTTTTT.

This chain uses TRBV7-8 with TRBJ2-3; no clear D. This CDR3 comprises 15 residues. Trimming removed 5 bases from V and 0 bases from J, with 12 bases in between. CDR1 and CDR2 from the germline V gene are SGHVS and FQNEAQ. The CDR3: CASSHDKGSTDTQYF. As DNA, the CDR3 is TGTGCCAGCAGCCATGACAAGGGCAGCACAGATACGCAGTATTTT.

This clone has only one observation. The rearrangement uses TRBV6-2 or TRBV6-3 and TRBJ2-1, with a weak D call TRBD2 (6 bases). Trimming stripped 2 bases from V and 0 bases from J, with 11 bases between. The CDR3 covers 16 residues. CDR1 and CDR2 (germline): MNHEY, SVGEGT. DNA for the CDR3: TGTGCCAGCAGTTACCGGGCGGGGATCTCCTACAATGAGCAGTTCTTC. It yields the protein CASSYRAGISYNEQFF.

The chain joins TRBV19 to TRBJ1-5, with D possibly TRBD1 on 6 matching bases. V lost 5 bases to trimming and J lost 1 base, with 12 bases between them. The CDR3 has 15 amino acids. The germline CDR1 and CDR2 sequences are LNHDA and SQIVND (reference sequence). DNA for the CDR3: TGTGCCAGTAGTTCAGGGGAGAGGAGCAATCAGCCCCAGCATTTT. Its protein is CASSSGERSNQPQHF.

This chain links TRBV6-1 with TRBJ1-4; no definite D call. Germline lookup yields CDR1 MNHNS and CDR2 SASEGT. V was trimmed by 0 bases and J by 11 bases, leaving 13 bases between them. The CDR3 has 14 residues. The DNA of the CDR3 is TGTGCCAGCAGTGAAGCGAGGCCAGCCGGGAAACTGTTTTTT. Its translation is CASSEARPAGKLFF.

The chain employs TRBV9 and TRBJ2-3; D is undetermined. This CDR3 spans 15 amino acids. V dropped 0 bases and J dropped 0 bases, with 8 bases sitting between them. CDR1 and CDR2 (germline): SGDLS, YYNGEE. The CDR3 loop reads CASSVGPMSTDTQYF. DNA for the CDR3: TGTGCCAGCAGCGTAGGGCCGATGAGCACAGATACGCAGTATTTT.

CDR3 sequence: CAWSTGLAANNEQFF. The CDR3 DNA is TGTGCCTGGAGTACGGGACTAGCGGCTAACAATGAGCAGTTCTTC. The V gene is TRBV30, the J gene TRBJ2-1, with 11 bases aligning to TRBD2. Trimming removed 2 bases from V and 5 bases from J; junction bases left unmatched: 5. This CDR3 has 15 residues. Germline V CDR1 and CDR2: GTSNPN, SVGIG (reference sequence).

V gene TRBV10-3 combines with J gene TRBJ2-5; unclear D gene. Germline V gene sequence: CDR1 ENHRY, CDR2 SYGVKD. This CDR3 spans 13 amino acids. Trimming left V 0 bases short and J 5 bases short, with 7 bases between. CDR3 protein: CAISESMVETQYF. DNA of the CDR3: TGTGCCATCAGTGAGTCGATGGTGGAGACCCAGTACTTC.

This chain connects TRBV28 to TRBJ1-4; D unclear. The V gene lost 2 bases and the J gene lost 5 bases, with 12 bases spanning the gap. The CDR3 length is 15 residues. The germline V gene has CDR1 MDHEN and CDR2 SYDVKM. In DNA form, the CDR3 reads TGTGCCAGCAGTTTAATGCAGATTCCGAATGAAAAACTGTTTTTT. This encodes CASSLMQIPNEKLFF.

This clone appeared a few times. The genes are TRBV13 and TRBJ2-5; unclear D gene. Trimming pared 5 bases from V and 2 bases from J, leaving 15 bases between. Germline lookup yields CDR1 PRHDT and CDR2 FYEKMQ (reference sequence). The CDR3 has 15 amino acids. DNA for the CDR3: TGTGCCAGCAGCCCCCACCTGATAGGTCAAGAGACCCAGTACTTC. It codes for CASSPHLIGQETQYF.

Only a few counts were recorded for this clone. This chain connects TRBV29-1 to TRBJ2-7, with D perhaps matching TRBD1 or TRBD2 (5 bases each). The CDR3 extends over 14 amino acids. V lost 2 bases and J lost 6, with 17 bases in between. The germline V gene encodes CDR1 SQVTM and CDR2 ANQGSEA. CDR3 DNA sequence: TGCAGCGTTGAATTGGGGGAAACGGGTGGCGAGCAGTACTTC. Its translation is CSVELGETGGEQYF.